This T cell receptor (beta chain) was sequenced in a study of human T cells and chemical hapten exposure (dated by TCRdb to about 2021). Study-wide context: For sensitization, 2% DPC in acetone was applied to an approximately 2 cm by approximately 2 cm area of upper inner arm skin. Throughout the study period of 20 to 30 weeks, patients also received therapeutic DPC doses to the scalp every week. Libraries were combined into a pool for sequencing, and differences in TCR yield between samples came mainly from small differences in library volumes within the pool. In alopecia patients, the study followed how the peripheral blood TCR repertoire changed in vivo over primary and secondary sensitization to diphenylcyclopropenone (DPC), a hapten. Patient blood was sampled pre-sensitization (week 0) and at 2, 6 and about 24 weeks after DPC sensitization. Blood for TCR sequencing was provided by twenty-nine alopecia patients at one to four time points (pre-sensitization, 2, 6 and 24 weeks). Patch tests used Finn chambers with 0.01% DPC on the upper back, scored after 6 days by International Contact Dermatitis Research Group standards. The mostly female patient cohort included alopecia areata with under or over 50% scalp involvement, alopecia totalis and alopecia universalis.

The time point label of this sample denotes: patch test 3, about 24 weeks after DPC sensitization. The treatment or condition label here, explained by the study, means: therapeutic diphenylcyclopropenone sensitization with weekly scalp DPC. Blood at each patch-test visit was drawn before the patch test was applied. Patients were considered eligible if aged 18 to 70, diagnosed with alopecia and deemed suitable for DPC therapy, and patients were excluded if pregnant. Total RNA was extracted from unfractionated whole blood collected in Tempus Blood RNA tubes. In the case of this clonotype: The antigen it binds to is not known. No much larger clone is present one base from it, and per-base qualities are unavailable.

Sequences SQVTM (CDR1) and ANQGSEA (CDR2) are obtained from the germline V gene. V loses 7 bases at its end and J loses 5 bases; junction bases beyond the gene matches: 8. From its cysteine to its phenylalanine, the CDR3 spans 14 amino acids. Kept here is only the CDR3 DNA, which spans 42 bases and is read in frame from base 1. General conclusions and limits of the study: The number of TCRs above 1 in 1000 frequency did not change with DPC sensitization; there was no evidence of global repertoire structure alterations. Patch test score correlated positively with the number of PT1 expanded TCRs, reaching significance at thresholds 8, 16 and 32 but not at 4. After repeated subsampling, changes were observed in the strength of the expansion versus patch-test correlation and in the threshold at which the correlation became significant. Significantly more large CDR3 similarity clusters were formed by expanded TCRs than by pre-sensitization or healthy control sets, consistent with antigen-driven responses. Alopecia, a presumed autoimmune disease, was present in all patients, so the immune response of the patients might differ from that of healthy individuals.

Library generation was performed with RACE. TCRdb records NextSeq 500 as the sequencer. During library preparation, unique molecular identifiers were attached to individual cDNA molecules so that TCRs could be counted quantitatively and reproducibly. Each blood RNA sample was used to sequence both TCR alpha and TCR beta chains. The original pipeline was this. Samples had a median of about 96,000 TCRs, with a range from roughly 20,000 to 690,600. The Decombinator software suite was used to annotate the V, J and CDR3 of the TCR reads. To make PS versus PT1 abundance plots, every sample was subsampled to the same number of TCRs (28,000). TCRs were defined as expanded if absent before sensitization and observed at least eight times at the 2-week time point. Through fastp at Q25 and MiXCR, TCRdb rebuilt clones from the public reads, retaining in-frame beta chains. Each CDR3 protein gets just one entry, which takes the most common genes and DNA from the rows behind it. The V and J calls and clone size come from TCRdb's table, not from the authors' own analysis. In all, the sample holds roughly 60,000 distinct CDR3 sequences, and about an eighth of those were seen once. The top ten constitute roughly 2.4% of the sample.

The origin of this receptor is a man between 25 and 39 years old with alopecia areata. Some clones in this sample may be carry-over from other donors' samples. Sequencing was performed on whole blood, taken in connection with sensitization to the hapten diphenylcyclopropenone (DPC). The sequence is built from TRBV29-1 and TRBJ2-2; 9 bases in the junction line up with TRBD1. The DNA reads as follows: TGCAGCGGGGGTCCGGGACAGGGTACCGGGGAGCTGTTTTTT. Translated, this gives CSGGPGQGTGELFF.